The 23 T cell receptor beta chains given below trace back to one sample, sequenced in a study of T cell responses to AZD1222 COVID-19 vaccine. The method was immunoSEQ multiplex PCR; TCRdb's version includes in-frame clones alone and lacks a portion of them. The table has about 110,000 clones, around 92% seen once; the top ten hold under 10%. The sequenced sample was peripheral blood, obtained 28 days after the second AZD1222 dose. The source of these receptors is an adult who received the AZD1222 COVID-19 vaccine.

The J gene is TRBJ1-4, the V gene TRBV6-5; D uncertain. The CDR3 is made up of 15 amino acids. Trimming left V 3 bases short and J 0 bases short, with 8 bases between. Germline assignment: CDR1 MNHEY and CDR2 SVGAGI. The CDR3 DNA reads TGTGCCAGCAGTTATTTGGGCTCAACTAATGAAAAACTGTTTTTT. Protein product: CASSYLGSTNEKLFF.

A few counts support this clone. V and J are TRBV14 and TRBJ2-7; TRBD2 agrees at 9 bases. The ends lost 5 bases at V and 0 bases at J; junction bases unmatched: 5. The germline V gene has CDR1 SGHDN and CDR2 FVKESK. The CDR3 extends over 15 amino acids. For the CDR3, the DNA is TGTGCCAGCAGCGTTAGCGGGAGAGGCTCCTACGAGCAGTACTTC. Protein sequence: CASSVSGRGSYEQYF.

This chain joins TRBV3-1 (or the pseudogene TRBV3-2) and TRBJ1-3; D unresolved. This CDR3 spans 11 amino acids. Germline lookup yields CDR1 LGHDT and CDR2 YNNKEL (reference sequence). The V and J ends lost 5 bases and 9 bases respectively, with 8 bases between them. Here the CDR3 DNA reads TGTGCCAGCAGCGCCCCAGGCACCATATATTTT. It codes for CASSAPGTIYF.

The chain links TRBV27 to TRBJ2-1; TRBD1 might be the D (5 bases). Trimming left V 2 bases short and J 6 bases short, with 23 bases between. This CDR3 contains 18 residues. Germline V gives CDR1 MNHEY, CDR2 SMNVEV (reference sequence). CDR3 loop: CASSLRGDSRIGPNEQFF. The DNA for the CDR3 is TGTGCCAGCAGTTTAAGGGGTGATAGCAGGATTGGCCCCAATGAGCAGTTCTTC.

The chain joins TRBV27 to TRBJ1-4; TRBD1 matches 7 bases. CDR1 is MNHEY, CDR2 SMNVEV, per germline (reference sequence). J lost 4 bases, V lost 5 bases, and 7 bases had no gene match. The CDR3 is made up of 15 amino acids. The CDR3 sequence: CASSLNRDSNEKLFF. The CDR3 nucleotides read TGTGCCAGCAGTCTAAACCGGGACAGTAATGAAAAACTGTTTTTT. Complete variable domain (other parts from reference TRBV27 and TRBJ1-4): EAQVTQNPRYLITVTGKKLTVTCSQNMNHEYMSWYRQDPGLGLRQIYYSMNVEVTDKGDVPEGYKVSRKEKRNFPLILESPSPNQTSLYFCASSLNRDSNEKLFFGSGTQLSVL.

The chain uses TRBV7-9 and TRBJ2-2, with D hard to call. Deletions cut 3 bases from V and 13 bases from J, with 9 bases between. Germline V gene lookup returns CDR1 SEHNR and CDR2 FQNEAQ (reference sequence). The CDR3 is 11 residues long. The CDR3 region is CASSFEVGLFF. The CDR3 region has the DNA TGTGCCAGCAGCTTCGAAGTTGGGCTGTTTTTT.

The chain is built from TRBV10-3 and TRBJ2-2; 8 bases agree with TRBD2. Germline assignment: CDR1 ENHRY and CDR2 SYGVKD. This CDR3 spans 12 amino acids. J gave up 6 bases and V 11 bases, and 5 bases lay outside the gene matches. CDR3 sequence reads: CASYSGAGELFF. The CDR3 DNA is TGTGCCTCCTATAGCGGGGCCGGGGAGCTGTTTTTT.

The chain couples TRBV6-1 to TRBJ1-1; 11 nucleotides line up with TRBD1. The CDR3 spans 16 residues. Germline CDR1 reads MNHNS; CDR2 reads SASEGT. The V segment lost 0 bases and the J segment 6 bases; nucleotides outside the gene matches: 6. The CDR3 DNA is TGTGCCAGCAGTGAAGCCTCCGGGACAGGGGGTTCTGAAGCTTTCTTT. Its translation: CASSEASGTGGSEAFF.

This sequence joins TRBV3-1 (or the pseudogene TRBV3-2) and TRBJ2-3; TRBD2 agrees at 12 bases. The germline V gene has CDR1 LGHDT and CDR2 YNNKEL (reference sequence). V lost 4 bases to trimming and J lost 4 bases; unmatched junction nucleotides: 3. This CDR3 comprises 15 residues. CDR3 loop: CASSLRLAGADTQYF. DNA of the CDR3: TGTGCCAGCAGCCTGCGACTAGCGGGAGCAGATACGCAGTATTTT.

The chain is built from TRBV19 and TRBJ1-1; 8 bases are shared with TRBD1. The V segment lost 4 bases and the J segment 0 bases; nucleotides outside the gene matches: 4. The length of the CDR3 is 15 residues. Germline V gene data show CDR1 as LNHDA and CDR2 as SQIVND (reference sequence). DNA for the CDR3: TGTGCCAGTAGTACGCAGGGGGCTATGAACACTGAAGCTTTCTTT. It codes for CASSTQGAMNTEAFF.

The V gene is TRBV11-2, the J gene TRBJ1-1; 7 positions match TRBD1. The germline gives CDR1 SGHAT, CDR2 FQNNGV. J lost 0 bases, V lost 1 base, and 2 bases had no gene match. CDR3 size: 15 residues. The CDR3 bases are TGTGCCAGCAGCTTAGTGACAGGGATGAACACTGAAGCTTTCTTT. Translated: CASSLVTGMNTEAFF.

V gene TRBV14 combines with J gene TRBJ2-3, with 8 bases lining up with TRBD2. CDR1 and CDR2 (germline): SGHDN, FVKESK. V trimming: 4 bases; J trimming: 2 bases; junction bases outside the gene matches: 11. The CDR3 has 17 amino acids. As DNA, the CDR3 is TGTGCCAGCAGCCGATTAGAGCGGGGGCTCGACACAGATACGCAGTATTTT. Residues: CASSRLERGLDTDTQYF.

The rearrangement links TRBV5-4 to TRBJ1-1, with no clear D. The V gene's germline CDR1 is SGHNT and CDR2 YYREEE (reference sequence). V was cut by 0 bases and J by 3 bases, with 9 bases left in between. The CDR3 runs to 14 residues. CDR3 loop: CASSLGPVDTEAFF. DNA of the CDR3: TGTGCCAGCAGCTTGGGGCCGGTCGACACTGAAGCTTTCTTT.

The CDR3 DNA follows: TGTGCCAGCAGTTTAGGCCCAAGGGGGGGAGCGGGAGTCGCCCGAGAGCAGTTCTTC. This translates into CASSLGPRGGAGVAREQFF. The J gene is TRBJ2-1, the V gene TRBV28; 8 nucleotides line up with TRBD2. Germline V lookup: CDR1 MDHEN, CDR2 SYDVKM. Germline trimming cut 2 bases from V and 10 bases from J; bases unmatched to any gene: 22. The CDR3 is 19 amino acids.

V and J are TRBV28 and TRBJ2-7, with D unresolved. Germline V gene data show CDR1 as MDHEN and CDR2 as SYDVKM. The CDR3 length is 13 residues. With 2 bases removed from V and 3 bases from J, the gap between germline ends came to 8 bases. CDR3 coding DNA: TGTGCCAGCAGTTTAGCAGAAAACTACGAGCAGTACTTC. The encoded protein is CASSLAENYEQYF.

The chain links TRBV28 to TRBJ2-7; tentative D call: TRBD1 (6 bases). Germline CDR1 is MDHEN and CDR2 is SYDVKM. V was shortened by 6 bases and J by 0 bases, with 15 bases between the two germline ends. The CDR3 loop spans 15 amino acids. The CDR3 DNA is TGTGCCAGCAGCCCCGGGACACCAAGCTCCTACGAGCAGTACTTC. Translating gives CASSPGTPSSYEQYF.

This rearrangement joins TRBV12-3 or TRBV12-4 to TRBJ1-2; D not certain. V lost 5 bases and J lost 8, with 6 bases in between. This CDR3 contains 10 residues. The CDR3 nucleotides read TGTGCCAGCAGTGAGAAAGGCTACACCTTC. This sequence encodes CASSEKGYTF.

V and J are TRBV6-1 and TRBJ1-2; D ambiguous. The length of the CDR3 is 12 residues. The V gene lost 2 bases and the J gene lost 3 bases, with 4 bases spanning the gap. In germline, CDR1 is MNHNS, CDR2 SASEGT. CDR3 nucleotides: TGTGCCAGCAGTGAATTGGACTATGGCTACACCTTC. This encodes CASSELDYGYTF.

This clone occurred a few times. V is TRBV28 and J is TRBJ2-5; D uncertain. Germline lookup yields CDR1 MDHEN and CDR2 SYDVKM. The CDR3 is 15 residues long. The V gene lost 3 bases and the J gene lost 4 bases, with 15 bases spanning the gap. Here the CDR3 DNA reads TGTGCCAGCAGTTTTCCGCTAGGCGGTTCAGAGACCCAGTACTTC. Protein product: CASSFPLGGSETQYF.

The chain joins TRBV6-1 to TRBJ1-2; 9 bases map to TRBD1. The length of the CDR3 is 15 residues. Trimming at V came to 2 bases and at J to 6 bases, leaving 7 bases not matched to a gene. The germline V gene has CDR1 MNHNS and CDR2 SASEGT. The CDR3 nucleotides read TGTGCCAGCAGTGAACTCTGGACAGGGGATAATGGCTACACCTTC. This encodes CASSELWTGDNGYTF.

CDR3 loop: CASSPARVNPYEQYF. CDR3 in DNA: TGTGCCAGCAGCCCCGCCAGGGTGAATCCCTACGAGCAGTACTTC. The rearrangement joins TRBV13 to TRBJ2-7; D might be TRBD1 (5 bases). The CDR3 runs to 15 residues. Trimming shortened V by 5 bases and J by 2 bases, and 16 bases separated the two germline ends. Germline CDR1 and CDR2: PRHDT and FYEKMQ (reference sequence).

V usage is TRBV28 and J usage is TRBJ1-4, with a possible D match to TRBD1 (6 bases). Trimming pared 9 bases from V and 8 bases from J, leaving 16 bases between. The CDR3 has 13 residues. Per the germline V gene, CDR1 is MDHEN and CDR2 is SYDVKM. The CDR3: CASSKGGEEKLFF. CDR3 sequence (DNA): TGTGCCAGTTCTAAGGGGGGGGAGGAAAAACTGTTTTTT.

In DNA, the CDR3 is TGTGCCAGCAGTTACGAGACGGATGGCGGGTTTACCATATATTTT. It encodes CASSYETDGGFTIYF. The genes are TRBV6-5 and TRBJ1-3; no reliable D call. CDR1 MNHEY and CDR2 SVGAGI come from the germline V gene. CDR3 length: 15 amino acids. The V end lost 2 bases, the J end lost 10 bases, and 18 bases lay between the germline ends.